The sequence of this TCR beta chain was determined in a study of blood T cell repertoires in COVID-19. Study details: Sites across the United States, Italy and Spain contributed samples from acute and convalescent COVID-19. Sources were T cells, B-cell-depleted T cells, or PBMCs; the material itself was cDNA or gDNA.

Germline V CDR1 and CDR2: MGHRA, YSYEKL. The CDR3 has 17 residues. V lost 1 base and J lost 4; bases outside the gene matches: 8. Original processing methods: It was from reference gene primer amplification that nucleated cell counts were estimated. Sequencing used immunoSEQ multiplex PCR; TCRdb keeps in-frame clones, though not all of them. V, J and clone size are those of that table, while D and trimming were read from the DNA. Of more than 110,000 clones in the sample, around 87% were seen once. This chain connects TRBV4-1 to TRBJ2-2, with TRBD1 identical over 8 bases. This receptor was taken from a woman in her 40s with acute or convalescent COVID-19. The sequenced sample was peripheral blood. CDR3 region: CASSQGATGVITGELFF. CDR3 nucleotides: TGCGCCAGCAGCCAAGGCGCGACAGGGGTCATCACCGGGGAGCTGTTTTTT.